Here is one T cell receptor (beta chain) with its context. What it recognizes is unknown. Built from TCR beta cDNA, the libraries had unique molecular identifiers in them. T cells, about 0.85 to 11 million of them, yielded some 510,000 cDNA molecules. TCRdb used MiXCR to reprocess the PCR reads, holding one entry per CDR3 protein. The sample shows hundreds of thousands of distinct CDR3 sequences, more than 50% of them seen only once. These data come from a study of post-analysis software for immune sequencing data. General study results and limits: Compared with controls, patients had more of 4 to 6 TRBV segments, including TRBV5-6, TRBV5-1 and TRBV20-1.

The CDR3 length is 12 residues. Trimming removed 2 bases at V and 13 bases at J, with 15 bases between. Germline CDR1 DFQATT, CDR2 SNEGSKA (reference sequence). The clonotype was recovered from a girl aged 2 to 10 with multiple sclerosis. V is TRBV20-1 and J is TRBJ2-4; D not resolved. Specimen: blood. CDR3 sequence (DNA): TGCAGTGCTAGACCCTCCGGTGGAACCCAGTACTTC. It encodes CSARPSGGTQYF.